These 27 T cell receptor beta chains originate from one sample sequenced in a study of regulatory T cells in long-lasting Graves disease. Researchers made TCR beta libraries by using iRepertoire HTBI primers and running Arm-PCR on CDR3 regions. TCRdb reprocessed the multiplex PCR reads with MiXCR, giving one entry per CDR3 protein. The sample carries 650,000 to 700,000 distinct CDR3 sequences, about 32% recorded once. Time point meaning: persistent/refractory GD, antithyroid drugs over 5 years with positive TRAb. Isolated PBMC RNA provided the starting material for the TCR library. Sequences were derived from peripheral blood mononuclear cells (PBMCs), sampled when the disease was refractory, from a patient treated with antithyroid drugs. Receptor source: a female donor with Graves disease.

CDR3 bases: TGTGCCAGCAGCCGAGACAGAACTGGGAACATTCAGTACTTC. Residues: CASSRDRTGNIQYF. This chain uses TRBV7-2 with TRBJ2-4, with D perhaps matching TRBD1 (5 bases). Germline lookup yields CDR1 SGHTA and CDR2 FQGNSA. There are 14 residues in the CDR3. V lost 5 bases to trimming and J lost 7 bases, with 15 bases between them.

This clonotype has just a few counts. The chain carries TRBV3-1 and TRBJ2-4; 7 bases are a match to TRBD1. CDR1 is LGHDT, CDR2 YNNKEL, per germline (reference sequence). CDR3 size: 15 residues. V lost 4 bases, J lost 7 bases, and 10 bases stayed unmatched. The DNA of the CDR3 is TGTGCCAGCAGCCTGGCGGACAGGCCTCGGAACATTCAGTACTTC. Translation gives CASSLADRPRNIQYF.

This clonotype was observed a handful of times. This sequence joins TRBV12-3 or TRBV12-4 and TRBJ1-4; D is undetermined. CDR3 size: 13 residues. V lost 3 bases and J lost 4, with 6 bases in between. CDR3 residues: CASSFRFNEKLFF. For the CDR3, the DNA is TGTGCCAGCAGTTTTCGGTTTAATGAAAAACTGTTTTTT.

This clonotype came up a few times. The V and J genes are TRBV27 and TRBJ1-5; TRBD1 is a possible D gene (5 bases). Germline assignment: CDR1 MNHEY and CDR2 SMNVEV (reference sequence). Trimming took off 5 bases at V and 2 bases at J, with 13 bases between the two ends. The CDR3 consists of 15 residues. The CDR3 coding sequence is TGTGCCAGCAGTGCCGGGACGGTTCGCAATCAGCCCCAGCATTTT. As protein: CASSAGTVRNQPQHF.

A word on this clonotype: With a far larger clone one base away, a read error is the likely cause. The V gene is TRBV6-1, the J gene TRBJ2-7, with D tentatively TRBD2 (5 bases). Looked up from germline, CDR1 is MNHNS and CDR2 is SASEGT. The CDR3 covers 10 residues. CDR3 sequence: CAAGGYGQYF. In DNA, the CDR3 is TGTGCCGCGGGCGGTTACGGGCAGTACTTC.

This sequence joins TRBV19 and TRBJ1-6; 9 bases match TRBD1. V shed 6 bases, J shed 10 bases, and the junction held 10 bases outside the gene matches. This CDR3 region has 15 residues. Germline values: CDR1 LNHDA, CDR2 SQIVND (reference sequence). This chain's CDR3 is CASSPEGQGFSPLHF. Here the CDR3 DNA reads TGTGCCAGTAGCCCGGAGGGACAGGGTTTCTCACCCCTCCACTTT.

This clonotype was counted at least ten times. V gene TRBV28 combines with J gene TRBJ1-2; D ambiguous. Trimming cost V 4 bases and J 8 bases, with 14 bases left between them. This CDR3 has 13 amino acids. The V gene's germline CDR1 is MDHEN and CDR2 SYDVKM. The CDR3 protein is CASSSPGPGGYTF. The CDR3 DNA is TGTGCCAGCAGTTCCCCCGGTCCGGGCGGCTACACCTTC.

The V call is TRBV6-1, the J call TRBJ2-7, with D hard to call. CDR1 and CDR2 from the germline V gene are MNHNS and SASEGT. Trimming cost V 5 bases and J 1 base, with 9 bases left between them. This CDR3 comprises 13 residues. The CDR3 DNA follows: TGTGCCAGCAGTAGGAAGGGATCCTACGAGCAGTACTTC. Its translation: CASSRKGSYEQYF.

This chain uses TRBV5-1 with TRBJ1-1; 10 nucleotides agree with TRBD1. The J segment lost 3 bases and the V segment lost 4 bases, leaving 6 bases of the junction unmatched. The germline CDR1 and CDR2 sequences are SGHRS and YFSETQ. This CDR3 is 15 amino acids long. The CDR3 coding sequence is TGCGCCAGCAGCCTAGGGACAGGGGTGGACACTGAAGCTTTCTTT. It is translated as CASSLGTGVDTEAFF. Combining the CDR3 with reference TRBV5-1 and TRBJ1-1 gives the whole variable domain KAGVTQTPRYLIKTRGQQVTLSCSPISGHRSVSWYQQTPGQGLQFLFEYFSETQRNKGNFPGRFSGRQFSNSRSEMNVSTLELGDSALYLCASSLGTGVDTEAFFGQGTRLTVV.

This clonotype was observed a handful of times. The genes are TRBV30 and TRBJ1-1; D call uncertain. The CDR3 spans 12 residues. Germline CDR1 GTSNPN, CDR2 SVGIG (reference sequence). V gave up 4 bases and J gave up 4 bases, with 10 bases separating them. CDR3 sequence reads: CAWTSGFTEAFF. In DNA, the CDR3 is TGTGCCTGGACGAGCGGATTCACTGAAGCTTTCTTT.

CDR3 region: CSDRQSSYNEQFF. CDR3 nucleotides: TGCAGCGACCGACAGAGCTCCTACAATGAGCAGTTCTTC. The gene calls are TRBV29-1 and TRBJ2-1; D perhaps matches TRBD1 (5 bases). The CDR3 has 13 residues. Germline V gene lookup returns CDR1 SQVTM and CDR2 ANQGSEA. V was pared by 7 bases and J by 0 bases, with 10 bases between.

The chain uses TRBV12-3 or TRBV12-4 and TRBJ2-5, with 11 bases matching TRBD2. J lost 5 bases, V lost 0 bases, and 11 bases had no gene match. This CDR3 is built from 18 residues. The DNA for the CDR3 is TGTGCCAGCAGTTTAGCGTCGCCACTAGCGGGAGTCGTGGAGACCCAGTACTTC. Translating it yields CASSLASPLAGVVETQYF.

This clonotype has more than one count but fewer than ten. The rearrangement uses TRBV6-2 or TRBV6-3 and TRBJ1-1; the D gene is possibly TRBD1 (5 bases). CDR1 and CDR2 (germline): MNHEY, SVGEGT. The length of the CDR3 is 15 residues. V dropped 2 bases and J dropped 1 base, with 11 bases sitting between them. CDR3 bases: TGTGCCAGCAGTTACCCGTTTGACAGGAACACTGAAGCTTTCTTT. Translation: CASSYPFDRNTEAFF.

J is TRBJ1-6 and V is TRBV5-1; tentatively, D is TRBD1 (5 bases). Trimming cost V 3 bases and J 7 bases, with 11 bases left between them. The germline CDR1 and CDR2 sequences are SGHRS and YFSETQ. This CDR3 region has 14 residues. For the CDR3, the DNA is TGCGCCAGCAGCTCGGGACCAGCAAATTCACCCCTCCACTTT. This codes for CASSSGPANSPLHF.

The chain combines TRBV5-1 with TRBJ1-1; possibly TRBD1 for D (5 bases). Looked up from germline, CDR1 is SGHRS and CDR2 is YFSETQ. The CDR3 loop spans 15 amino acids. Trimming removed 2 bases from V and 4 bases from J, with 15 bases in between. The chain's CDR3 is CASSFGAGGGTEAFF. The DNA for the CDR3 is TGCGCCAGCAGCTTTGGGGCCGGGGGAGGCACTGAAGCTTTCTTT.

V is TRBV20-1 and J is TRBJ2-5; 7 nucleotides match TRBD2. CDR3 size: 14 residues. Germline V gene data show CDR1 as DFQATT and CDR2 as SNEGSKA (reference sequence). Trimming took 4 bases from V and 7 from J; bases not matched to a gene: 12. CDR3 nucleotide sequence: TGCAGTGCTACGGCTAGCGGAGAAAAGGGGACCCAGTACTTC. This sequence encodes CSATASGEKGTQYF.

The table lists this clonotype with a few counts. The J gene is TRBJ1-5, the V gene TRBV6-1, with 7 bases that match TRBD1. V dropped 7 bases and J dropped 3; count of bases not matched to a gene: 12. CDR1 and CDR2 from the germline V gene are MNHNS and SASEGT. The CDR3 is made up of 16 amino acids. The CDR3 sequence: CASKYKEQGVNQPQHF. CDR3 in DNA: TGTGCCAGCAAATACAAAGAGCAGGGGGTCAATCAGCCCCAGCATTTT.

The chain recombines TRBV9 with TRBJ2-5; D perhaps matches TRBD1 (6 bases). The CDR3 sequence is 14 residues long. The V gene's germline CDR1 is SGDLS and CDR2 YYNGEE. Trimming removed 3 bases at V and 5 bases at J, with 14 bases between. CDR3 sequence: CASSASGATETQYF. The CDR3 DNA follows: TGTGCCAGCAGCGCGTCAGGGGCGACGGAGACCCAGTACTTC. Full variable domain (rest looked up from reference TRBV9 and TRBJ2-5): DSGVTQTPKHLITATGQRVTLRCSPRSGDLSVYWYQQSLDQGLQFLIQYYNGEERAKGNILERFSAQQFPDLHSELNLSSLELGDSALYFCASSASGATETQYFGPGTRLLVL.

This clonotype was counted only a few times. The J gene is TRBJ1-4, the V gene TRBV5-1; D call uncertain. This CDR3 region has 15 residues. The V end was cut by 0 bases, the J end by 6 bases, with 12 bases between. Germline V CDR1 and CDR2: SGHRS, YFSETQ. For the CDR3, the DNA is TGCGCCAGCAGCTTGGGACACGGACGGGATGAAAAACTGTTTTTT. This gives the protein CASSLGHGRDEKLFF.

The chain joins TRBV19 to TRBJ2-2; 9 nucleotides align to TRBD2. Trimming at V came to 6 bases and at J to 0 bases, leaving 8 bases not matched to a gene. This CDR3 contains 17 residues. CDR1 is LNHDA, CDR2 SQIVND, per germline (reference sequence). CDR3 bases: TGTGCCAGTAGCCCTGAAGCGGGAGGACCGAACACCGGGGAGCTGTTTTTT. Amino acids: CASSPEAGGPNTGELFF.

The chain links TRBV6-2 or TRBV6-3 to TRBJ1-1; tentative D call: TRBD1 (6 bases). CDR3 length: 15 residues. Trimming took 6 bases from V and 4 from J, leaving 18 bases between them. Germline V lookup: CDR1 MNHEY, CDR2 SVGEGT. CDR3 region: CASSPRGKGSTEAFF. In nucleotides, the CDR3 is TGTGCCAGCAGCCCCAGGGGCAAAGGGAGCACTGAAGCTTTCTTT.

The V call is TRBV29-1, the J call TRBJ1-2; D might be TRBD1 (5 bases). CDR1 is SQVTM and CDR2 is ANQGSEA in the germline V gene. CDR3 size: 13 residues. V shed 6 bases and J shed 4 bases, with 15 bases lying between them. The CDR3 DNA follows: TGCAGCGTGGCCAGGGACCGATTCTATGGCTACACCTTC. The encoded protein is CSVARDRFYGYTF.

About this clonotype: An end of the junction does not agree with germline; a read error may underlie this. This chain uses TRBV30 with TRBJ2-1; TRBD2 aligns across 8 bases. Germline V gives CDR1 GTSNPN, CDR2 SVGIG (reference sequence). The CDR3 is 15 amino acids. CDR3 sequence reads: CAWCVAGCSYNEQFF. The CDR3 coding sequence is TGTGCCTGGTGTGTAGCGGGGTGCTCCTACAATGAGCAGTTCTTC. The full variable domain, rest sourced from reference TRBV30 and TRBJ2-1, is SQTIHQWPATLVQPVGSPLSLECTVEGTSNPNLYWYRQAAGRGLQLLFYSVGIGQISSEVPQNLSASRPQDRQFILSSKKLLLSDSGFYLCAWCVAGCSYNEQFFGPGTRLTVL.

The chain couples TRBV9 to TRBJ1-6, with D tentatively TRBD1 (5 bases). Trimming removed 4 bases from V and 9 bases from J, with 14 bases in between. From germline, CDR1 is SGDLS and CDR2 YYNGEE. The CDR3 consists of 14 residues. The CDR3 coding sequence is TGTGCCAGCAGCACGGACATAGGTGGTTCACCCCTCCACTTT. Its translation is CASSTDIGGSPLHF.

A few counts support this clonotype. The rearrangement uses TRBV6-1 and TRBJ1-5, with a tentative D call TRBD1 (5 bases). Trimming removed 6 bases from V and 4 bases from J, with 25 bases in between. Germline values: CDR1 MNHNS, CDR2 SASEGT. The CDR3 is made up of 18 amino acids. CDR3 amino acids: CASSYTGHSLGRNQPQHF. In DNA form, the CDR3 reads TGTGCCAGCAGCTATACTGGACACAGCTTGGGGCGGAATCAGCCCCAGCATTTT.

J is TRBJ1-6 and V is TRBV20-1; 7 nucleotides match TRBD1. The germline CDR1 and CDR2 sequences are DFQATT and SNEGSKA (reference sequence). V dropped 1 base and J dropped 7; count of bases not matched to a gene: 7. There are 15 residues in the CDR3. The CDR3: CSARVTGTENSPLHF. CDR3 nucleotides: TGCAGTGCTAGAGTCACCGGGACAGAGAATTCACCCCTCCACTTT.

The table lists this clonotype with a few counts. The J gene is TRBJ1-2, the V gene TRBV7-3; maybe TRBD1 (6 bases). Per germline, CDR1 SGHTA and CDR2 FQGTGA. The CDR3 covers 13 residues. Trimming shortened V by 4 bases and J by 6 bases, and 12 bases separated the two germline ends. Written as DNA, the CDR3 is TGTGCCAGCAGCTCACAACAGGGACATGGCTACACCTTC. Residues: CASSSQQGHGYTF.